What follows are 30 T cell receptor beta chains derived from one specimen sequenced in a study of PD-1 blockade in mismatch repair-deficient tumors. Assay: immunoSEQ multiplex PCR; the TCRdb copy retains only in-frame clones and omits some. The sample records around 16,000 clones, 80% to 85% being singletons. This specimen consisted of PBMCs, obtained 4 weeks after starting pembrolizumab. The receptors were sampled from an adult with mismatch repair-deficient cancer.

The chain has TRBV7-9 and TRBJ1-1; D perhaps matches TRBD1 (5 bases). Trimming cost V 4 bases and J 4 bases, with 10 bases left between them. This CDR3 is built from 13 residues. In germline, CDR1 is SEHNR, CDR2 FQNEAQ (reference sequence). The CDR3 region is CASSSGRGTEAFF. Here the CDR3 DNA reads TGTGCCAGCAGCTCCGGAAGGGGCACTGAAGCTTTCTTT.

J is TRBJ1-5 and V is TRBV6-5; 8 bases line up with TRBD1. The CDR3 has 15 amino acids. V shed 0 bases and J 4 bases; nucleotides not matched to a gene: 2. The germline gives CDR1 MNHEY, CDR2 SVGAGI. This CDR3 is CASSYSWTGNQPQHF. The CDR3 DNA reads as TGTGCCAGCAGTTACTCTTGGACAGGGAATCAGCCCCAGCATTTT.

The rearrangement uses TRBV2 and TRBJ1-5, with TRBD1 matching 9 bases. The CDR3 sequence is 14 residues long. The ends lost 4 bases at V and 2 bases at J; junction bases unmatched: 0. The germline CDR1 and CDR2 sequences are SNHLY and FYNNEI. The CDR3 reads CASSGTGGNQPQHF. DNA for the CDR3: TGTGCCAGCAGTGGGACAGGGGGCAATCAGCCCCAGCATTTT.

This chain joins TRBV7-9 and TRBJ1-1; D possibly corresponds to TRBD1 (5 bases). The germline V gene encodes CDR1 SEHNR and CDR2 FQNEAQ (reference sequence). CDR3 length equals 13 residues. The ends were cut back, 5 bases at V and 2 bases at J, with 9 bases in the middle. The CDR3 protein is CASSAGGNTEAFF. CDR3 bases: TGTGCCAGCAGCGCCGGGGGTAACACTGAAGCTTTCTTT. Complete variable domain (other parts from reference TRBV7-9 and TRBJ1-1): DTGVSQNPRHKITKRGQNVTFRCDPISEHNRLYWYRQTLGQGPEFLTYFQNEAQLEKSRLLSDRFSAERPKGSFSTLEIQRTEQGDSAMYLCASSAGGNTEAFFGQGTRLTVV.

The J gene is TRBJ2-3, the V gene TRBV5-4; TRBD2 matches 12 bases. Germline CDR1 and CDR2: SGHNT and YYREEE (reference sequence). There are 16 residues in the CDR3. The V gene end was trimmed by 5 bases and the J gene end by 3 bases; junction bases not matched to a gene: 7. CDR3 nucleotides: TGTGCCAGCAGATCTAGCGGGAGGGCTTGGACAGATACGCAGTATTTT. Translated: CASRSSGRAWTDTQYF.

J is TRBJ2-7 and V is TRBV5-1; 11 bases align to TRBD2. Germline V gene data show CDR1 as SGHRS and CDR2 as YFSETQ. V trimming: 3 bases; J trimming: 6 bases; junction bases outside the gene matches: 5. This CDR3 is built from 14 residues. CDR3 sequence reads: CASSWGLAEGEQYF. CDR3 in DNA: TGCGCCAGCAGCTGGGGACTAGCGGAAGGCGAGCAGTACTTC.

A few counts support this clone. The chain carries TRBV9 and TRBJ2-7, with D tentatively TRBD1 (5 bases). Germline CDR1 and CDR2: SGDLS and YYNGEE. With 0 bases removed from V and 0 bases from J, the gap between germline ends came to 10 bases. This CDR3 contains 15 residues. The CDR3 protein is CASSVEGSNSYEQYF. The CDR3 nucleotides read TGTGCCAGCAGCGTAGAGGGGTCGAACTCCTACGAGCAGTACTTC.

The CDR3 region has the DNA TGTGCCAGCAGCCCGCGGACAGGCGAATACTCTGGGGCCAACGTCCTGACTTTC. This gives the protein CASSPRTGEYSGANVLTF. The chain has TRBV5-4 and TRBJ2-6; 7 nucleotides match TRBD1. Unmatched junction bases numbered 10, after V lost 4 bases and J lost 0 bases. The CDR3 consists of 18 residues. Germline assignment: CDR1 SGHNT and CDR2 YYREEE (reference sequence).

The chain has TRBV2 and TRBJ2-2; tentative D call: TRBD2 (6 bases). V lost 7 bases and J lost 1, with 28 bases in between. From germline, CDR1 is SNHLY and CDR2 FYNNEI. CDR3 length: 20 residues. The chain's CDR3 is CASNRSPFNRARENTGELFF. CDR3 DNA sequence: TGTGCCAGCAACCGTTCGCCTTTCAACCGGGCGCGGGAGAACACCGGGGAGCTGTTTTTT.

This chain joins TRBV28 and TRBJ2-2; D gene unclear. The CDR3 runs 15 residues. The germline gives CDR1 MDHEN, CDR2 SYDVKM. Trimming took 6 bases from V and 1 from J, leaving 12 bases between them. CDR3 in amino acids: CASRPGSGNTGELFF. The CDR3 DNA sequence: TGTGCCAGCAGGCCCGGTTCTGGGAACACCGGGGAGCTGTTTTTT.

The chain links TRBV5-1 to TRBJ1-1, with D possibly TRBD1 on 6 matching bases. Trimming cost V 0 bases and J 1 base, with 16 bases left between them. CDR3 size: 17 residues. Per germline, CDR1 SGHRS and CDR2 YFSETQ. The CDR3 spells CASSLAQGSFRNTEAFF. In DNA, the CDR3 is TGCGCCAGCAGCTTGGCACAGGGCTCTTTTAGGAACACTGAAGCTTTCTTT.

V usage is TRBV6-6 and J usage is TRBJ2-1; a weak D match, TRBD1 (6 bases). V was trimmed by 0 bases and J by 4 bases, leaving 10 bases between them. This CDR3 contains 15 residues. Germline V gives CDR1 MNHNY, CDR2 SVGAGI (reference sequence). The DNA of the CDR3 is TGTGCCAGCAGTTACTCTACCAGGGGATACAATGAGCAGTTCTTC. Translation gives CASSYSTRGYNEQFF.

The rearrangement uses TRBV6-1 and TRBJ1-5, with 7 bases aligning to TRBD1. The CDR3 spans 13 residues. Germline CDR1 MNHNS, CDR2 SASEGT. V shed 6 bases, J shed 6 bases, and the junction held 5 bases outside the gene matches. The CDR3 nucleotides are TGTGCCAGCAGGCAAGGGGGCATTCAGCCCCAGCATTTT. Translating it yields CASRQGGIQPQHF.

The chain uses TRBV28 and TRBJ1-4, with 11 nucleotides matching TRBD1. In germline, CDR1 is MDHEN, CDR2 SYDVKM. J was trimmed by 0 bases and V by 0 bases; bases with no gene match: 0. This CDR3 region has 17 residues. In nucleotides, the CDR3 is TGTGCCAGCAGTTTATGGGGACAGGGGGCAACTAATGAAAAACTGTTTTTT. The encoded protein is CASSLWGQGATNEKLFF. The full variable domain, rest sourced from reference TRBV28 and TRBJ1-4, is DVKVTQSSRYLVKRTGEKVFLECVQDMDHENMFWYRQDPGLGLRLIYFSYDVKMKEKGDIPEGYSVSREKKERFSLILESASTNQTSMYLCASSLWGQGATNEKLFFGSGTQLSVL.

The rearrangement uses TRBV9 and TRBJ2-7; TRBD1 matches at 9 bases. The V gene end was trimmed by 3 bases and the J gene end by 3 bases; junction bases not matched to a gene: 1. The germline V gene encodes CDR1 SGDLS and CDR2 YYNGEE. CDR3 length equals 13 residues. CDR3 sequence: CASSGQGVYEQYF. The CDR3 DNA reads TGTGCCAGCAGCGGACAGGGGGTCTACGAGCAGTACTTC.

The genes are TRBV7-6 and TRBJ1-4; D is possibly TRBD1 (5 bases). Trimming left V 0 bases short and J 4 bases short, with 9 bases between. Looked up from germline, CDR1 is SGHVS and CDR2 is FNYEAQ. The CDR3 sequence is 15 residues long. The CDR3, as DNA: TGTGCCAGCAGCTTAGCGATAGGGGTTAATGAAAAACTGTTTTTT. Its translation: CASSLAIGVNEKLFF. Based on the CDR3 plus reference TRBV7-6 and TRBJ1-4, the full variable domain is GAGVSQSPRYKVTKRGQDVALRCDPISGHVSLYWYRQALGQGPEFLTYFNYEAQQDKSGLPNDRFSAERPEGSISTLTIQRTEQRDSAMYRCASSLAIGVNEKLFFGSGTQLSVL.

This clone was counted once. V and J are TRBV4-1 and TRBJ2-2; 11 bases line up with TRBD2. CDR3 length: 17 amino acids. V lost 1 base to trimming and J lost 1 base; unmatched junction nucleotides: 2. Germline CDR1 and CDR2: MGHRA and YSYEKL. DNA for the CDR3: TGCGCCAGCAGCCAAGCTGGACTAGCGGGGAACACCGGGGAGCTGTTTTTT. Its protein product is CASSQAGLAGNTGELFF.

Note on this clone: The junction departs from the called germline gene at one end, perhaps through a read error. The J gene is TRBJ1-1, the V gene TRBV5-6; D perhaps matches TRBD1 (6 bases). The CDR3 is made up of 14 amino acids. Germline assignment: CDR1 SGHDT and CDR2 YYEEEE. The CDR3 region has the DNA TGTGCCAGCAGCTTAAGGGACACAGAACCCGAGGCGGGCTTT. This translates into CASSLRDTEPEAGF.

This CDR3 reads CASSGQHEAFF. The CDR3 coding sequence is TGCGCCAGCAGTGGACAGCACGAAGCTTTCTTT. The gene calls are TRBV10-2 and TRBJ1-1; TRBD1 is a possible D gene (5 bases). V lost 4 bases and J 8 bases, leaving 8 bases between the germline ends. The CDR3 has 11 residues. The germline V gene encodes CDR1 WSHSY and CDR2 SAAADI.

J is TRBJ1-3 and V is TRBV28; no clear D gene. The CDR3 spans 14 residues. Looked up from germline, CDR1 is MDHEN and CDR2 is SYDVKM. V lost 0 bases and J 5 bases, leaving 8 bases between the germline ends. CDR3 protein: CASSLWQARNTIYF. The CDR3, as DNA: TGTGCCAGCAGTTTATGGCAGGCAAGAAACACCATATATTTT. Using reference TRBV28 and TRBJ1-3 for the parts outside the CDR3, the full variable domain is DVKVTQSSRYLVKRTGEKVFLECVQDMDHENMFWYRQDPGLGLRLIYFSYDVKMKEKGDIPEGYSVSREKKERFSLILESASTNQTSMYLCASSLWQARNTIYFGEGSWLTVV.

The chain has TRBV7-2 and TRBJ1-3, with TRBD1 matching over 9 bases. Germline values: CDR1 SGHTA, CDR2 FQGNSA. V lost 0 bases and J lost 4; bases outside the gene matches: 10. CDR3 length: 18 amino acids. In nucleotides, the CDR3 is TGTGCCAGCAGCTTAGCGGGACAGGGAGCGGCAGGGGGAAACACCATATATTTT. Residues: CASSLAGQGAAGGNTIYF. The whole variable domain, remainder taken from reference TRBV7-2 and TRBJ1-3, is GAGVSQSPSNKVTEKGKDVELRCDPISGHTALYWYRQSLGQGLEFLIYFQGNSAPDKSGLPSDRFSAERTGGSVSTLTIQRTQQEDSAVYLCASSLAGQGAAGGNTIYFGEGSWLTVV.

A word on this clone: Other DNA sequences in the same sample also yield this CDR3. The chain couples TRBV7-2 to TRBJ2-1; 14 nucleotides align to TRBD2. The CDR3 has 17 residues. Germline CDR1 SGHTA, CDR2 FQGNSA. The J segment lost 10 bases and the V segment lost 5 bases, leaving 13 bases of the junction unmatched. CDR3 in DNA: TGTGCCAGCAGCATCCGACTAGCGGGAGGGCCACAGGTAGAGCAGTTCTTC. It translates to CASSIRLAGGPQVEQFF.

The rearrangement joins TRBV19 to TRBJ2-1; TRBD2 agrees at 11 bases. V lost 7 bases, J lost 4 bases, and 6 bases stayed unmatched. Germline V gene lookup returns CDR1 LNHDA and CDR2 SQIVND (reference sequence). CDR3 size: 15 residues. The CDR3 region is CASNRGTSGYNEQFF. The CDR3 coding sequence is TGTGCCAGTAACCGCGGGACTAGCGGATACAATGAGCAGTTCTTC.

This sequence joins TRBV6-6 and TRBJ2-7, with D possibly TRBD2 on 5 matching bases. The V and J ends lost 4 bases and 4 bases respectively, with 5 bases between them. The CDR3 runs to 11 residues. The germline V gene encodes CDR1 MNHNY and CDR2 SVGAGI (reference sequence). Written as DNA, the CDR3 is TGTGCCAGCAGTTGGGAGTACGAGCAGTACTTC. Amino acids: CASSWEYEQYF.

The rearrangement joins TRBV5-6 to TRBJ2-2, with TRBD1 matching 9 bases. This CDR3 region has 17 residues. CDR1 and CDR2 from the germline V gene are SGHDT and YYEEEE. J lost 4 bases, V lost 0 bases, and 7 bases had no gene match. In nucleotides, the CDR3 is TGTGCCAGCAGCTTGGAATTAGGACAGGGGTTCACCGGGGAGCTGTTTTTT. Encoded protein: CASSLELGQGFTGELFF. Drawing the rest from reference TRBV5-6 and TRBJ2-2, the complete variable domain is DAGVTQSPTHLIKTRGQQVTLRCSPKSGHDTVSWYQQALGQGPQFIFQYYEEEERQRGNFPDRFSGHQFPNYSSELNVNALLLGDSALYLCASSLELGQGFTGELFFGEGSRLTVL.

The CDR3: CASSSPGYGYTF. CDR3 nucleotide sequence: TGTGCCAGCAGCTCACCAGGGTATGGCTACACCTTC. The genes are TRBV7-9 and TRBJ1-2, with D perhaps TRBD1 (5 bases). The length of the CDR3 is 12 residues. In germline, CDR1 is SEHNR, CDR2 FQNEAQ (reference sequence). V was shortened by 4 bases and J by 5 bases, with 8 bases between the two germline ends. The full variable domain, its missing parts supplied by reference TRBV7-9 and TRBJ1-2, is DTGVSQNPRHKITKRGQNVTFRCDPISEHNRLYWYRQTLGQGPEFLTYFQNEAQLEKSRLLSDRFSAERPKGSFSTLEIQRTEQGDSAMYLCASSSPGYGYTFGSGTRLTVV.

This clone has only one observation. The chain uses TRBV7-9 and TRBJ1-4; D not resolved. Looked up from germline, CDR1 is SEHNR and CDR2 is FQNEAQ (reference sequence). Trimming cost V 5 bases and J 7 bases, with 20 bases left between them. The length of the CDR3 is 16 residues. The CDR3, as DNA: TGTGCCAGCAGCCCTCAAAAGGCGGTGTTGTTTGAAAAACTGTTTTTT. Residues: CASSPQKAVLFEKLFF.

The genes are TRBV5-8 and TRBJ2-7, with 7 positions matching TRBD1. Germline values: CDR1 SGHTS, CDR2 YDEGEE. The CDR3 sequence is 14 residues long. Trimming removed 4 bases from V and 2 bases from J; junction bases left unmatched: 6. As DNA, the CDR3 is TGTGCCAGCAGCCAACAGGGGAAAACCTACGAGCAGTACTTC. Translating it yields CASSQQGKTYEQYF.

The gene calls are TRBV5-1 and TRBJ1-2; TRBD1 is a possible D gene (6 bases). The CDR3 is made up of 16 amino acids. Germline V gives CDR1 SGHRS, CDR2 YFSETQ. Trimming left V 4 bases short and J 7 bases short, with 23 bases between. CDR3 sequence: CASSPAGGTQVRGYTF. In DNA form, the CDR3 reads TGCGCCAGCAGCCCGGCGGGGGGGACACAAGTACGTGGCTACACCTTC.

The rearrangement links TRBV9 to TRBJ2-1, with 11 bases fitting TRBD1. Trimming at V came to 0 bases and at J to 7 bases, leaving 3 bases not matched to a gene. The V gene's germline CDR1 is SGDLS and CDR2 YYNGEE. The CDR3 is 15 amino acids. The CDR3 protein is CASSVAGQGANEQFF. The CDR3 DNA reads TGTGCCAGCAGCGTAGCTGGACAGGGGGCAAATGAGCAGTTCTTC.